This is a list of T cell receptor beta chains from one sample in a study of blood T cell repertoires in COVID-19. Sequencing used immunoSEQ multiplex PCR; TCRdb keeps in-frame clones, though not all of them. The sample contains more than 95,000 clones, approximately 82% of which appear only once. The sequencing sample was made of peripheral blood. The origin of the receptors is a man between 65 and 85 years old with active or convalescent COVID-19. Each CDR3 is given with its conserved first and last residue. A D gene is named only where the DNA matches it firmly. Part of the rows lack a size; the others show once, few, many or a class for expanded clones.

clone size,V gene,D gene,J gene,CDR3 DNA,CDR3 protein
NA,TRBV5-4,NA,TRBJ1-2,TGTGCCAGCAGCTCACAGGGAAGTAGGGGTGGCTACACCTTC,CASSSQGSRGGYTF
once,TRBV7-2,TRBD2,TRBJ2-7,TGTGCCAGCAGCTTTTCTCCCTCCGTAGCGGGAGGTGGCGAGCAGTACTTC,CASSFSPSVAGGGEQYF
NA,TRBV27,TRBD1,TRBJ1-1,TGTGCCAGCAGTATAGGGACAGGCTCGTGGGTCACTGAAGCTTTCTTT,CASSIGTGSWVTEAFF
NA,TRBV2,NA,TRBJ1-2,TGTGCCAGCAGTGGGGGGACTTTTGACTATGGCTACACCTTC,CASSGGTFDYGYTF
few,TRBV5-4,NA,TRBJ2-7,TGTGCCAGCAGCGCACAGGGCTCCTACGAGCAGTACTTC,CASSAQGSYEQYF
NA,TRBV11-2,NA,TRBJ1-6,TGTGCCAGCAGCTCCGGACAGTATAATTCACCCCTCCACTTT,CASSSGQYNSPLHF
NA,TRBV7-6,NA,TRBJ2-5,TGTGCCAGCAGCAACCCCTGGGACATCCAAGAGACCCAGTACTTC,CASSNPWDIQETQYF
NA,TRBV19,NA,TRBJ2-7,TGTGCCAGTAGTATAGGTCAGGTAACTGGCGAGCAGTACTTC,CASSIGQVTGEQYF
NA,TRBV18,TRBD2,TRBJ2-1,TGTGCCAGCTCCAGACTAGCGGGGACCCAAAGCAATGAGCAGTTCTTC,CASSRLAGTQSNEQFF
NA,TRBV5-1,NA,TRBJ1-3,TGCGCCAGCAGCTTCCAACCTAATTCAGGGGACCATGGAAACACCATATATTTT,CASSFQPNSGDHGNTIYF
NA,TRBV6-2/TRBV6-3,TRBD2,TRBJ2-3,TGTGCCAGCAGTTCCCCAACAGCGGGAGGGCCAGATACGCAGTATTTT,CASSSPTAGGPDTQYF
NA,TRBV3-1/TRBV3-2,TRBD2,TRBJ2-2,TGTGCCAGCAGCCAAGATTTAGCGGGGAGCACCGGGGAGCTGTTTTTT,CASSQDLAGSTGELFF
NA,TRBV7-9,TRBD1,TRBJ2-3,TGTGCCAGCAGCTTAGTTGGGACAGGGAGGTTCACAGATACGCAGTATTTT,CASSLVGTGRFTDTQYF
NA,TRBV2,NA,TRBJ1-2,TGTGCCAGCAGTGAACATGGGCAGGGCGACTATGGCTACACCTTC,CASSEHGQGDYGYTF
once,TRBV5-6,NA,TRBJ1-1,TGTGCCAGCAGCTTGCCGGGGGTCGGGGTGGCTTTCTTT,CASSLPGVGVAFF
few,TRBV5-1,NA,TRBJ1-2,TGCGCCAGCAGCTTGGCCGTCCAGGGTCATGGCTACACCTTC,CASSLAVQGHGYTF
NA,TRBV6-6,TRBD1,TRBJ1-1,TGTGCCAGCAGTTCGCGACAGGGGTTGAACACTGAAGCTTTCTTT,CASSSRQGLNTEAFF
NA,TRBV5-4,TRBD2,TRBJ2-7,TGTGCCAGCAGCCGGGGACTAGAGGGCTACGAGCAGTACTTC,CASSRGLEGYEQYF
few,TRBV19,NA,TRBJ1-6,TGTGCCACTAGTCGGACTCAAACGACGGGCTATAATTCACCCCTCCACTTT,CATSRTQTTGYNSPLHF
few,TRBV19,TRBD1,TRBJ1-2,TGTGCCAGTAGTATGGGGACAGGGGATGTAGCTAACTATGGCTACACCTTC,CASSMGTGDVANYGYTF
NA,TRBV5-1,TRBD2,TRBJ2-2,TGCGCCAGCAAGATGCCTAGCGGGTCGGGGGAGCTGTTTTTT,CASKMPSGSGELFF
NA,TRBV9,TRBD1,TRBJ2-7,TGTGCCAGCAGCGCCGGGACAGGGGTTCTCTACGAGCAGTACTTC,CASSAGTGVLYEQYF
NA,TRBV7-2,TRBD2,TRBJ2-1,TGTGCCAGCAGCTTAAGCGGGGGGGCCGGGAATGAGCAGTTCTTC,CASSLSGGAGNEQFF
NA,TRBV7-9,TRBD1,TRBJ1-4,TGTGCCAGCAGCCCCCCCGGGACAGGGTGGGAAAAACTGTTTTTT,CASSPPGTGWEKLFF
NA,TRBV12-3/TRBV12-4,NA,TRBJ1-5,TGTGCCAGCAGCCCTCTCCCCAATCAGCCCCAGCATTTT,CASSPLPNQPQHF
few,TRBV30,NA,TRBJ1-1,TGTGCCTGGAGTGTATCCAGGGAGGAAATGTGGGGCACTGAAGCTTTCTTT,CAWSVSREEMWGTEAFF
NA,TRBV19,TRBD2,TRBJ2-5,TGTGCCACCCAACGGGTGGGGAGGGAAGAGACCCAGTACTTC,CATQRVGREETQYF
NA,TRBV6-5,TRBD2,TRBJ2-1,TGTGCCAGCAGTTGGGGGGGAAACTCCTACAATGAGCAGTTCTTC,CASSWGGNSYNEQFF
once,TRBV6-2/TRBV6-3,NA,TRBJ1-1,TGTGCCAGCAGTCGACGGACAGAGGCTAACACTGAAGCTTTCTTT,CASSRRTEANTEAFF
once,TRBV6-2/TRBV6-3,NA,TRBJ2-7,TGTGCCAGCAGTTACTCCGGGAGATCCTACGAGCAGTACTTC,CASSYSGRSYEQYF
NA,TRBV5-1,TRBD1,TRBJ1-4,TGCGCCAGCAGCTTGAGGGGGCCTACTAATGAAAAACTGTTTTTT,CASSLRGPTNEKLFF
once,TRBV6-4,NA,TRBJ1-1,TGTGCCAGCAGTGACGGGGGCACGAACACTGAAGCTTTCTTT,CASSDGGTNTEAFF
NA,TRBV7-2,TRBD2,TRBJ2-7,TGTGCCAGCAGCTTAGAACTAGCGGGAACGTACGAGCAGTACTTC,CASSLELAGTYEQYF
NA,TRBV7-3,NA,TRBJ2-1,TGTGCCAGCAGCTCCGACTATTCGTACAATGAGCAGTTCTTC,CASSSDYSYNEQFF